The 2 T cell receptor beta chains below all came from one sample that was sequenced in a study of T cell repertoires in cytomegalovirus infection. TCRdb ran MiXCR on the reads and lists one entry per CDR3 protein. The table records about 700,000 distinct CDR3 sequences, 33% of them present only once. The antigens for these receptors are not known. Sample: cultured PBMCs, taken from culture after CMV antigen stimulation. These TCRs come from a human donor in good health (CMV status not recorded). Some clones in this sample may be carry-over from other donors' samples.

V gene TRBV14 combines with J gene TRBJ2-1; 10 nucleotides align to TRBD2. The CDR3 loop spans 15 amino acids. The V gene's germline CDR1 is SGHDN and CDR2 FVKESK. V dropped 2 bases and J dropped 7; count of bases not matched to a gene: 5. This chain's CDR3 is CASSQFSGRTNEQFF. The DNA of the CDR3 is TGTGCCAGCAGCCAATTTAGCGGGAGGACGAATGAGCAGTTCTTC. Full variable domain (remainder filled in from reference TRBV14 and TRBJ2-1): EAGVTQFPSHSVIEKGQTVTLRCDPISGHDNLYWYRRVMGKEIKFLLHFVKESKQDESGMPNNRFLAERTGGTYSTLKVQPAELEDSGVYFCASSQFSGRTNEQFFGPGTRLTVL.

The rearrangement links TRBV5-5 to TRBJ2-3; D may match TRBD1 or TRBD2 (5 bases each). V was shortened by 3 bases and J by 5 bases, with 13 bases between the two germline ends. Germline V gene data show CDR1 as SGHKS and CDR2 as YYEKEE (reference sequence). This CDR3 is 14 amino acids long. CDR3 nucleotide sequence: TGTGCCAGCAGCTGGGGACGGTGGGAAGATACGCAGTATTTT. Amino acid sequence: CASSWGRWEDTQYF.